A selection of T cell receptor beta chains follows, all from one sample in a study of control samples from healthy donors and cancer patients. The assay was immunoSEQ multiplex PCR, and TCRdb's table has in-frame clones only and misses some. The repertoire consists of fewer than 200,000 clones, with around 91% occurring once and the leading ten covering more than 1.3%. The sequencing input was blood. The receptors were sampled from a woman between 45 and 65 years old in good health. The CDR3 runs from the conserved cysteine through the conserved F or W. A D gene is named only where the DNA matches it firmly.

D gene: -; V gene: TRBV5-6; J gene: TRBJ1-1; CDR3 protein: CASSLERGITEAFF
D gene: -; V gene: TRBV7-9; J gene: TRBJ1-3; CDR3 protein: CASSPEGPLSGNTIYF
D gene: TRBD2; V gene: TRBV28; J gene: TRBJ2-1; CDR3 protein: CASSPPGASGAYNEQFF
D gene: TRBD2; V gene: TRBV11-3; J gene: TRBJ2-1; CDR3 protein: CASSLGSGSFDEQFF
D gene: TRBD1; V gene: TRBV19; J gene: TRBJ2-7; CDR3 protein: CASSIEGQGHYEQYF
D gene: TRBD1; V gene: TRBV11-2; J gene: TRBJ2-4; CDR3 protein: CASRPGTGVDIQYF
D gene: -; V gene: TRBV4-3; J gene: TRBJ2-2; CDR3 protein: CASSQEELPTVELFF
D gene: -; V gene: TRBV2; J gene: TRBJ1-5; CDR3 protein: CASSRDIQPQHF
D gene: TRBD2; V gene: TRBV28; J gene: TRBJ2-3; CDR3 protein: CASSLSGTSGGARTDTQYF
D gene: -; V gene: TRBV9; J gene: TRBJ1-6; CDR3 protein: CASSKGVGENSPLHF
D gene: -; V gene: TRBV12-5; J gene: TRBJ2-7; CDR3 protein: CASGLDGNYEQYF
D gene: -; V gene: TRBV30; J gene: TRBJ2-5; CDR3 protein: CAWSGGIQETQYF
D gene: -; V gene: TRBV5-4; J gene: TRBJ2-7; CDR3 protein: CASSSQEVLYEQYF
D gene: TRBD2; V gene: TRBV3-1/TRBV3-2; J gene: TRBJ2-3; CDR3 protein: CASELAGSTDTQYF
D gene: TRBD2; V gene: TRBV6-2/TRBV6-3; J gene: TRBJ2-3; CDR3 protein: CASSRTSGTDTQYF
D gene: TRBD1; V gene: TRBV4-3; J gene: TRBJ1-1; CDR3 protein: CASSQGQGWAEAFF
D gene: -; V gene: TRBV5-1; J gene: TRBJ1-1; CDR3 protein: CASSLARQNTEAFF
D gene: -; V gene: TRBV27; J gene: TRBJ2-6; CDR3 protein: CASSPIQGRGSGANVLTF
D gene: -; V gene: TRBV10-3; J gene: TRBJ1-2; CDR3 protein: CAISDLGSRGYTF
D gene: -; V gene: TRBV6-2/TRBV6-3; J gene: TRBJ2-5; CDR3 protein: CASSGVSIGAQYF
D gene: -; V gene: TRBV10-3; J gene: TRBJ1-1; CDR3 protein: CAISERGGINTEAFF
D gene: TRBD2; V gene: TRBV11-2; J gene: TRBJ2-5; CDR3 protein: CASSLGDSGSWETQYF